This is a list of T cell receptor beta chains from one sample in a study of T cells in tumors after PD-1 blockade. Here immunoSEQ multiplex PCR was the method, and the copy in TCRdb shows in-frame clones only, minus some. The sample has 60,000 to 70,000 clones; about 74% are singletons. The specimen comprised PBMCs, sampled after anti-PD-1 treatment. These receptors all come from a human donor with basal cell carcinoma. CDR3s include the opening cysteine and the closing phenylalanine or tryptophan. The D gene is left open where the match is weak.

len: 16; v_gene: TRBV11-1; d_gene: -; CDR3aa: CASGLTVDSGANVLTF
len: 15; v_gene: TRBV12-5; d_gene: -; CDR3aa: CASGLVRRGSYEQYF
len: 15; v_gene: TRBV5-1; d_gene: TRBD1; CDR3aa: CASSLGTGRNQPQHF
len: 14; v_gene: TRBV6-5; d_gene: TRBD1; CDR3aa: CASSTGTVNTEAFF
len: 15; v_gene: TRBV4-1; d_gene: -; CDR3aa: CASSQGARGNYGYTF
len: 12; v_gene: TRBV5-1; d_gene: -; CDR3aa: CASSLDFTEAFF
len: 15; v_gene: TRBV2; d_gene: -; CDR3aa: CASSEQGTSGNTIYF
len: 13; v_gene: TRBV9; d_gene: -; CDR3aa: CASSGGGTDTQYF
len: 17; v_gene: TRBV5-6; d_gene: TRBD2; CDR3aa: CASSFLSGAGRTGELFF
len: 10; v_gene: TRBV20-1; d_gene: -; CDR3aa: CSATNTEAFF
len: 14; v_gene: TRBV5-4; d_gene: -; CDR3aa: CASSFPGGRTEAFF
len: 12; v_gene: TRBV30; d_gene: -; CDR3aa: CAWSVRGYEQYF
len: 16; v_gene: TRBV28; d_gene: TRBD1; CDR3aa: CASSLLPQGGTDTQYF
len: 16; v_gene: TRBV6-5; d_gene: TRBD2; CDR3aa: CASSYSGGGPADTQYF
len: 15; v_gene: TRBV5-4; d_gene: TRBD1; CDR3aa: CASSPGQGVMHEQFF
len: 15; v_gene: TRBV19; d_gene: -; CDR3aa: CASSSLWTAGEKLFF